One sample yielded the 21 T cell receptor beta chains listed below, sequenced in a study of T cell responses to AZD1222 COVID-19 vaccine (dated by TCRdb to the early 2020s). The library relied on the immunoSEQ multiplex PCR assay. The clones in this table, taken by TCRdb from immuneACCESS, are in-frame only. Not every clone is retained; where verified, under half of the shortfall comes from an unresolved V gene, and the cause of the rest is unknown. The sample table lists some 96,000 clones, approximately 91% of them with a count of one. The ten largest clones represent more than 15% of the sample. What the time point label conveys for this sample: about 28 days (+/-7) after the second vaccine dose. Sequencing used peripheral blood, obtained 28 days after the second AZD1222 dose. The receptor source for this set is an adult who received the AZD1222 COVID-19 vaccine.

This clone has only one observation. The V and J genes are TRBV20-1 and TRBJ1-1; D not certain. Germline lookup yields CDR1 DFQATT and CDR2 SNEGSKA (reference sequence). The CDR3 runs 11 residues. V was trimmed by 3 bases and J by 1 base, leaving 3 bases between them. This chain's CDR3 is CSASKNTEAFF. In nucleotides, the CDR3 is TGCAGTGCTAGCAAGAACACTGAAGCTTTCTTT.

The chain is built from TRBV10-1 and TRBJ2-1; 10 nucleotides match TRBD2. Germline loops: CDR1 WNHNN, CDR2 SYGVQD (reference sequence). The CDR3 spans 15 residues. V shed 3 bases, J shed 8 bases, and the junction held 7 bases outside the gene matches. CDR3 sequence (DNA): TGCGCCAGCAGTGAAGGGAGCGGGAGGGCCGATGAGCAGTTCTTC. The encoded protein is CASSEGSGRADEQFF.

The gene calls are TRBV3-1 (or the pseudogene TRBV3-2) and TRBJ1-2; 9 positions match TRBD1. J lost 4 bases, V lost 4 bases, and 7 bases had no gene match. This CDR3 has 15 residues. Germline CDR1 reads LGHDT; CDR2 reads YNNKEL (reference sequence). CDR3 in amino acids: CASSLGGQGGYGYTF. DNA of the CDR3: TGTGCCAGCAGCCTCGGGGGACAGGGAGGCTATGGCTACACCTTC.

Only one count was recorded for this clone. This chain links TRBV5-1 with TRBJ1-1, with D perhaps matching TRBD1 (5 bases). There are 14 residues in the CDR3. Germline lookup yields CDR1 SGHRS and CDR2 YFSETQ. Trimming shortened V by 2 bases and J by 7 bases, and 15 bases separated the two germline ends. In nucleotides, the CDR3 is TGCGCCAGCAGCTTATGGGACCCTTCTAGTGAAGCTTTCTTT. This sequence encodes CASSLWDPSSEAFF.

This clone was counted only a few times. The rearrangement uses TRBV14 and TRBJ1-6; TRBD1 is a possible D gene (5 bases). The germline CDR1 and CDR2 sequences are SGHDN and FVKESK. Trimming left V 10 bases short and J 8 bases short, with 15 bases between. CDR3 size: 13 residues. The CDR3 here is CATQFQGDSPLHF. The DNA for the CDR3 is TGTGCCACCCAGTTTCAGGGCGATTCACCCCTCCACTTT.

The gene calls are TRBV5-1 and TRBJ1-2; D unresolved. V lost 4 bases, J lost 0 bases, and 10 bases lay in between. Germline V gene data show CDR1 as SGHRS and CDR2 as YFSETQ. This CDR3 is 14 amino acids long. The CDR3: CASSEADPNYGYTF. The CDR3 nucleotides read TGCGCCAGCAGCGAGGCAGATCCTAACTATGGCTACACCTTC.

This rearrangement joins TRBV29-1 to TRBJ1-5, with D unclear. The CDR3 has 12 amino acids. Trimming took off 4 bases at V and 5 bases at J, with 9 bases between the two ends. Germline V lookup: CDR1 SQVTM, CDR2 ANQGSEA. In nucleotides, the CDR3 is TGCAGCGTTGGGCACTTAGATCAGCCCCAGCATTTT. Translation gives CSVGHLDQPQHF.

The V call is TRBV6-5, the J call TRBJ2-7; perhaps TRBD1 as D (5 bases). The V gene lost 3 bases and the J gene lost 5 bases, with 20 bases spanning the gap. The germline V gene encodes CDR1 MNHEY and CDR2 SVGAGI. The CDR3 is made up of 16 amino acids. The CDR3 loop is CASSYKIIGLGHEQYF. As DNA, the CDR3 is TGTGCCAGCAGTTATAAGATTATCGGCTTGGGGCACGAGCAGTACTTC.

The chain recombines TRBV10-1 with TRBJ2-5; D perhaps matches TRBD1 (6 bases). V lost 4 bases to trimming and J lost 2 bases, with 8 bases between them. This CDR3 spans 13 amino acids. Germline V gives CDR1 WNHNN, CDR2 SYGVQD (reference sequence). The CDR3 bases are TGCGCCAGCAGTGGACAGGCACAAGAGACCCAGTACTTC. It yields the protein CASSGQAQETQYF.

The rearrangement links TRBV19 to TRBJ1-5; maybe TRBD1 (5 bases). The CDR3 totals 15 residues. From germline, CDR1 is LNHDA and CDR2 SQIVND (reference sequence). Trimming left V 6 bases short and J 1 base short, with 13 bases between. This chain's CDR3 is CASSPPRQSNQPQHF. DNA for the CDR3: TGTGCCAGTAGCCCCCCCCGACAGAGCAATCAGCCCCAGCATTTT.

The rearrangement uses TRBV19 and TRBJ1-2; maybe TRBD1 (6 bases). Germline V lookup: CDR1 LNHDA, CDR2 SQIVND (reference sequence). Between the trimmed V and J ends, which lost 0 bases and 5 bases, there was a span of 10 bases. This CDR3 is 14 amino acids long. In DNA form, the CDR3 reads TGTGCCAGTAGTATAGACAGGGGAAGTTATGGCTACACCTTC. Residues: CASSIDRGSYGYTF.

The chain couples TRBV7-8 to TRBJ2-4; D is unresolved. Germline CDR1 is SGHVS and CDR2 is FQNEAQ. Trimming pared 1 base from V and 5 bases from J, leaving 12 bases between. The CDR3 is 15 amino acids. CDR3 amino acids: CASSLVARPQNIQYF. CDR3 coding DNA: TGTGCCAGCAGCTTAGTGGCTCGCCCACAAAACATTCAGTACTTC.

The chain recombines TRBV30 with TRBJ2-7; possibly TRBD1 for D (6 bases). The V end lost 5 bases, the J end lost 2 bases, and 10 bases lay between the germline ends. Germline V gene lookup returns CDR1 GTSNPN and CDR2 SVGIG (reference sequence). The CDR3 covers 12 residues. CDR3 residues: CAWATGPYEQYF. CDR3 DNA sequence: TGTGCCTGGGCCACAGGGCCCTACGAGCAGTACTTC.

This clone occurred a few times. CDR3 DNA sequence: TGTGCCAGTAGTATCACAGAAAGAGGCTACACCTTC. This translates into CASSITERGYTF. V and J are TRBV19 and TRBJ1-2, with D uncertain. Looked up from germline, CDR1 is LNHDA and CDR2 is SQIVND (reference sequence). The CDR3 sequence is 12 residues long. Trimming removed 3 bases from V and 8 bases from J, with 10 bases in between. Full variable domain (outside the CDR3, taken from reference TRBV19 and TRBJ1-2): DGGITQSPKYLFRKEGQNVTLSCEQNLNHDAMYWYRQDPGQGLRLIYYSQIVNDFQKGDIAEGYSVSREKKESFPLTVTSAQKNPTAFYLCASSITERGYTFGSGTRLTVV.

The J gene is TRBJ1-2, the V gene TRBV6-5; possible D gene TRBD1, 6 bases. The germline gives CDR1 MNHEY, CDR2 SVGAGI. V was shortened by 7 bases and J by 4 bases, with 19 bases between the two germline ends. The CDR3 length is 15 residues. This CDR3 reads CASTSTGGASYGYTF. The DNA for the CDR3 is TGTGCCAGCACCTCTACCGGGGGCGCGAGCTATGGCTACACCTTC.

This clone has only one observation. The chain combines TRBV7-9 with TRBJ2-1, with a possible D match to TRBD2 (6 bases). V was shortened by 1 base and J by 0 bases, with 7 bases between the two germline ends. CDR1 and CDR2 from the germline V gene are SEHNR and FQNEAQ (reference sequence). This CDR3 comprises 15 residues. The CDR3 loop reads CASSLGDSSYNEQFF. The CDR3 nucleotides are TGTGCCAGCAGCTTAGGGGACTCCTCCTACAATGAGCAGTTCTTC. Using reference TRBV7-9 and TRBJ2-1 for the parts outside the CDR3, the full variable domain is DTGVSQNPRHKITKRGQNVTFRCDPISEHNRLYWYRQTLGQGPEFLTYFQNEAQLEKSRLLSDRFSAERPKGSFSTLEIQRTEQGDSAMYLCASSLGDSSYNEQFFGPGTRLTVL.

V and J are TRBV5-4 and TRBJ1-2; D is ambiguous. CDR1 is SGHNT, CDR2 YYREEE, per germline (reference sequence). The CDR3 runs to 14 residues. The V gene lost 0 bases and the J gene lost 2 bases, with 8 bases spanning the gap. CDR3 sequence reads: CASSLALGNYGYTF. CDR3 in DNA: TGTGCCAGCAGCTTGGCCTTGGGGAACTATGGCTACACCTTC.

The chain is built from TRBV16 and TRBJ1-2, with TRBD1 identical over 7 bases. The CDR3 is 15 amino acids. Trimming took 2 bases from V and 4 from J; bases not matched to a gene: 7. In germline, CDR1 is KGHSY, CDR2 FQNENV. The CDR3 DNA reads TGTGCCAGCAGCCAACGGGACAGCTTAAGCTATGGCTACACCTTC. As protein: CASSQRDSLSYGYTF. Supplemented by reference TRBV16 and TRBJ1-2, the full variable domain reads GEEVAQTPKHLVRGEGQKAKLYCAPIKGHSYVFWYQQVLKNEFKFLISFQNENVFDETGMPKERFSAKCLPNSPCSLEIQATKLEDSAVYFCASSQRDSLSYGYTFGSGTRLTVV.

This chain uses TRBV10-3 with TRBJ2-3, with 13 bases fitting TRBD2. Germline values: CDR1 ENHRY, CDR2 SYGVKD. Germline trimming cut 0 bases from V and 4 bases from J; bases unmatched to any gene: 4. This CDR3 has 17 residues. The CDR3 spells CAISESQLAGGADTQYF. In nucleotides, the CDR3 is TGTGCCATCAGTGAGTCCCAACTAGCGGGAGGGGCAGATACGCAGTATTTT.

V is TRBV6-5 and J is TRBJ1-3, with 8 bases lining up with TRBD1. The germline V gene has CDR1 MNHEY and CDR2 SVGAGI. Losses at the gene ends were 7 bases for V and 2 bases for J; bases not matched to a gene: 7. CDR3 length equals 15 residues. CDR3 protein: CASTATGDAGNTIYF. As DNA, the CDR3 is TGTGCCAGCACCGCGACAGGGGACGCTGGAAACACCATATATTTT.

The rearrangement links TRBV29-1 to TRBJ2-1, with 7 bases that match TRBD1. With V trimmed by 4 bases and J by 4 bases, 7 bases remained unmatched. The CDR3 contains 14 residues. Germline V gives CDR1 SQVTM, CDR2 ANQGSEA. The CDR3 nucleotides read TGCAGCGTTGCACAGGGGCTGGAGTACAATGAGCAGTTCTTC. This codes for CSVAQGLEYNEQFF.